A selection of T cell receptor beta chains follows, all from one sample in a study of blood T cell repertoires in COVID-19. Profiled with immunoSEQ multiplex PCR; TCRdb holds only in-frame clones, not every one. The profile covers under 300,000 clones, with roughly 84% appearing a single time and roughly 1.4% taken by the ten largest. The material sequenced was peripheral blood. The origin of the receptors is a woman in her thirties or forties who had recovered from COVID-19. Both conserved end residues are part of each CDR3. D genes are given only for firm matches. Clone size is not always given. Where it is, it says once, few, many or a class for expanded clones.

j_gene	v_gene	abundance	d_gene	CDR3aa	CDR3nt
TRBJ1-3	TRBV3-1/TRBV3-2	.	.	CASSLSGNTIYF	TGTGCCAGCAGTCTTTCCGGAAACACCATATATTTT
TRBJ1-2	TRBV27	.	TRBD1	CASSLTSGTGGIVYGYTF	TGTGCCAGCAGTTTAACGAGCGGGACAGGGGGCATAGTTTATGGCTACACCTTC
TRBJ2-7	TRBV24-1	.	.	CATSDDDPRGAYEQYF	TGTGCCACCAGTGATGATGACCCGCGCGGGGCCTACGAGCAGTACTTC
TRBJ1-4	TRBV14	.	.	CASSQAIGDNEKLFF	TGTGCCAGCAGCCAAGCAATAGGAGATAATGAAAAACTGTTTTTT
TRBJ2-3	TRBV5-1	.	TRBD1	CASTGQGGDTQYF	TGCGCCAGCACCGGACAGGGGGGAGATACGCAGTATTTT
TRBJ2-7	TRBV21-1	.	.	CASSKGVPALRTTATYEQYF	TGTGCCAGCAGCAAAGGGGTCCCGGCTTTAAGAACGACAGCCACCTACGAGCAGTACTTC
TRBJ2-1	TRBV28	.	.	CASSLQGKEQFF	TGTGCCAGCAGTTTACAGGGCAAGGAGCAGTTCTTC
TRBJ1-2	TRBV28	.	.	CASRRTGSNGYTF	TGTGCCAGCAGGAGAACAGGGTCTAATGGCTACACCTTC
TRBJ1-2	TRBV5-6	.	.	CASILQGLTGGGYTF	TGTGCCAGCATCTTGCAGGGACTCACTGGTGGAGGCTACACCTTC
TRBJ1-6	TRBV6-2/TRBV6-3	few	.	CASSPHRDGNSPLHF	TGTGCCAGCAGTCCCCACAGGGATGGCAATTCACCCCTCCACTTT
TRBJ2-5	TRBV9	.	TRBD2	CASSERGVSETQYF	TGTGCCAGCAGCGAGCGGGGGGTGTCGGAGACCCAGTACTTC
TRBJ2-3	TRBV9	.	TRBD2	CASSTAGAGDTQYF	TGTGCCAGCAGCACAGCGGGGGCGGGGGATACGCAGTATTTT
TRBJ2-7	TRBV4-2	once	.	CASSQTTGTYEQYF	TGTGCCAGCAGCCAGACCACCGGGACCTACGAGCAGTACTTC
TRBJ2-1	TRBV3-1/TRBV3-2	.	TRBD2	CASSQVEKRGAGYEQFF	TGTGCCAGCAGCCAAGTTGAAAAGCGGGGGGCCGGGTATGAGCAGTTCTTC
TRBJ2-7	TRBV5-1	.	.	CASSLWPSSYEQYF	TGCGCCAGCAGCTTGTGGCCGTCCTCCTACGAGCAGTACTTC
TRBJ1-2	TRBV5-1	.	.	CASRQGSSGYTF	TGCGCCAGCAGACAGGGAAGTAGTGGCTACACCTTC
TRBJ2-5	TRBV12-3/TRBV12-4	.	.	CASTSLNQETQYF	TGTGCCAGCACCTCACTAAACCAAGAGACCCAGTACTTC
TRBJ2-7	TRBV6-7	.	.	CARLTASSYEQYF	TGTGCCAGATTAACAGCAAGCTCCTACGAGCAGTACTTC
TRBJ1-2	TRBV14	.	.	CASSHTRGGYTF	TGTGCCAGCAGCCACACCAGGGGTGGCTACACCTTC
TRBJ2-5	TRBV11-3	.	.	CASSLGGSQETQYF	TGTGCCAGCAGCTTAGGGGGCAGCCAAGAGACCCAGTACTTC
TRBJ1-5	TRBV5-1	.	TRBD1	CASSAGTGDQPQHF	TGCGCCAGCAGCGCCGGGACAGGGGATCAGCCCCAGCATTTT
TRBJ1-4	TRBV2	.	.	CASRRTAATNEKLFF	TGTGCCAGCCGCAGGACAGCCGCAACTAATGAAAAACTGTTTTTT
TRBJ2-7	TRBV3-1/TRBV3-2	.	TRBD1	CASSLGTGGRNGQYF	TGTGCCAGCAGTCTGGGGACAGGGGGGAGGAATGGGCAGTACTTC
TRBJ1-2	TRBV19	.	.	CASSILLAYGYTF	TGTGCCAGTAGTATATTGCTGGCCTATGGCTACACCTTC
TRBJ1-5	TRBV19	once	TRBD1	CASSTVGTGRFQPQHF	TGTGCCAGTAGTACCGTAGGGACAGGGCGGTTTCAGCCCCAGCATTTT
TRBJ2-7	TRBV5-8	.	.	CASSYGGPQQYEQYF	TGTGCCAGCAGCTATGGGGGCCCACAACAATACGAGCAGTACTTC
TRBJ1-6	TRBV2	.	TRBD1	CASSGGEGAWSPLHF	TGTGCCAGCAGTGGAGGAGAGGGGGCATGGTCACCCCTCCACTTT
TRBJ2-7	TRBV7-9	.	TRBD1	CASSYSVTGQDYEQYF	TGTGCCAGCAGCTATAGTGTGACAGGGCAGGATTACGAGCAGTACTTC
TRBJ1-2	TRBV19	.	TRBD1	CASSYQQGARTF	TGTGCCAGTAGTTATCAACAGGGGGCGCGGACCTTC
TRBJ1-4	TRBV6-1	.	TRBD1	CASSGTGGQPNEKLFF	TGTGCCAGCAGTGGAACAGGGGGTCAACCTAATGAAAAACTGTTTTTT
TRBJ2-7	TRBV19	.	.	CASSISGVSYEQYF	TGTGCCAGTAGTATATCAGGGGTATCGTACGAGCAGTACTTC
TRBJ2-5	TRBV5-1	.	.	CASSLVWTLRKETQYF	TGCGCCAGCAGCTTGGTTTGGACACTCAGGAAAGAGACCCAGTACTTC
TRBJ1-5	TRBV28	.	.	CASTMTLSNQPQHF	TGTGCCAGCACCATGACACTTAGCAATCAGCCCCAGCATTTT
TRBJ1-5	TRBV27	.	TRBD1	CASSHQLGTGDQPQHF	TGTGCCAGCAGTCATCAGCTAGGGACAGGCGATCAGCCCCAGCATTTT
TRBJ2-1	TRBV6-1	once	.	CASSAYTSPSYNEQFF	TGTGCCAGCAGTGCATACACTAGCCCCTCCTACAATGAGCAGTTCTTC
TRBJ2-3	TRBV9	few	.	CASSSGQSHTDTQYF	TGTGCCAGCAGCTCTGGACAGAGCCACACAGATACGCAGTATTTT
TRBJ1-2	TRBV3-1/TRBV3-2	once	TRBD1	CASSQPTGTGYTF	TGTGCCAGCAGCCAACCGACAGGGACCGGCTACACCTTC
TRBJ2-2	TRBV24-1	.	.	CATSGIPGQENTGELFF	TGTGCCACCAGTGGTATTCCAGGTCAGGAGAACACCGGGGAGCTGTTTTTT
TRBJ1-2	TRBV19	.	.	CASSINSNYGYTF	TGTGCCAGTAGTATTAACAGTAACTATGGCTACACCTTC
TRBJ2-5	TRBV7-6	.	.	CASSLSDSRETQYF	TGTGCCAGCAGCTTGTCTGACTCAAGGGAGACCCAGTACTTC
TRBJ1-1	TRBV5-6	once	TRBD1	CASSLALQGAAIREAFF	TGTGCCAGCAGCTTGGCCTTACAGGGGGCAGCGATTCGTGAAGCTTTCTTT
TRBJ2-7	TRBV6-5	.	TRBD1	CASSYSGGSDEQYF	TGTGCCAGCAGTTATTCAGGGGGCTCGGACGAGCAGTACTTC
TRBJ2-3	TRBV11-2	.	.	CASSLDRGTDTQYF	TGTGCCAGCAGCTTAGATCGGGGAACGGATACGCAGTATTTT
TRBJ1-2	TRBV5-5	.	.	CASKEGSNYGYTF	TGTGCCAGCAAGGAGGGATCCAACTATGGCTACACCTTC
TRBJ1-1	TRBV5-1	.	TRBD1	CASSPQTGGVEAFF	TGCGCCAGCAGCCCACAAACAGGGGGGGTGGAAGCTTTCTTT
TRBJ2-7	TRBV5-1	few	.	CASSLSTDGEQYF	TGCGCCAGCAGCTTGTCCACCGACGGGGAGCAGTACTTC
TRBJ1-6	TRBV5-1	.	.	CASSLAARRAAYNSPLHF	TGCGCCAGCAGCTTGGCCGCCCGGAGGGCCGCCTATAATTCACCCCTCCACTTT
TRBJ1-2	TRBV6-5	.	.	CASSPDRYGYTF	TGTGCCAGCAGTCCAGACAGATATGGCTACACCTTC
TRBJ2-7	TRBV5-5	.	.	CASSLRGDTGTAYEQYF	TGTGCCAGCAGCTTGCGAGGGGACACAGGTACAGCCTACGAGCAGTACTTC
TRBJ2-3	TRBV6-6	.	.	CASSKQGSSTDTQYF	TGTGCCAGCAGTAAACAGGGATCTAGCACAGATACGCAGTATTTT